The present T cell receptor (beta chain) was sequenced within a study of blood T cell repertoires in COVID-19. Overall study context: Samples of COVID-19 (acute and convalescent) were obtained from the United States, Italy and Spain. From T cells, B-cell-depleted T cells, or PBMCs came the material, which was cDNA or gDNA.

Looked up from germline, CDR1 is MNHEY and CDR2 is SVGEGT. The V segment lost 4 bases and the J segment 1 base; nucleotides outside the gene matches: 17. This CDR3 has 19 residues. Methods used by the authors: Amplification with reference gene primers provided the estimates of nucleated cell counts. This table comes from immunoSEQ multiplex PCR, and its TCRdb copy is limited to in-frame clones, with some not included. The DNA was the basis for D and trimming; V, J and clone size are from that table. Of 210,000 or so clones listed, approximately 87% are singletons. A few counts support this clone. This chain joins TRBV6-2 or TRBV6-3 and TRBJ2-7, with 9 bases aligning to TRBD1. The TCR originated in a woman between 50 and 59 years old with acute or convalescent COVID-19. The sample comprised peripheral blood. CDR3 coding DNA: TGTGCCAGCAGTTTCATCCGGGACAGGGAAGTTGTCCCTTCCTACGAGCAGTACTTC. It yields the protein CASSFIRDREVVPSYEQYF.